This note documents a single T cell receptor (beta chain) sequence. Its target is unknown. The data stem from a study of post-analysis software for immune sequencing data. Notes on the study in general: About five TRBV segments occurring more often in patients than controls included TRBV5-6, TRBV5-1 and TRBV20-1.

The ends were cut back, 2 bases at V and 6 bases at J, with 8 bases in the middle. This CDR3 spans 14 amino acids. cDNA libraries of TCR beta carried unique molecular identifiers. Each CDR3 protein gets one entry after TCRdb re-called the PCR reads with MiXCR. The table records hundreds of thousands of distinct CDR3 sequences, roughly 40% of them present only once. V gene TRBV12-3 or TRBV12-4 combines with J gene TRBJ1-6; D gene uncertain. Source material: blood. This receptor was taken from a girl under 18 with multiple sclerosis. CDR3 loop: CASSLRGGNSPLHF. The CDR3 nucleotides read TGTGCCAGCAGTTTACGGGGAGGTAATTCACCCCTCCACTTT.